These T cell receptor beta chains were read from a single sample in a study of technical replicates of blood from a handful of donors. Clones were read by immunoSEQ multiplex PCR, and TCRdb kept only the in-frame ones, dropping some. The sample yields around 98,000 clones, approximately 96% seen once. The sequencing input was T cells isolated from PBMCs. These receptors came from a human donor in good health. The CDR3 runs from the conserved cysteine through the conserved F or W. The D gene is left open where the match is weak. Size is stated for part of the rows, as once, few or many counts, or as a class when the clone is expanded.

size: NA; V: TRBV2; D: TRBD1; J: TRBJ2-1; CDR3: CASSLQGFEQFF; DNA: TGTGCCAGCAGTTTACAGGGGTTTGAGCAGTTCTTC
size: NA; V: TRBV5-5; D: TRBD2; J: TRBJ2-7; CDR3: CASSLGSSGTYEQYF; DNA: TGTGCCAGCAGCTTGGGGTCTAGCGGAACCTACGAGCAGTACTTC
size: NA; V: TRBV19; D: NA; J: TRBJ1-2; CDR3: CASSIFDAASYGYTF; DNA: TGTGCCAGTAGTATTTTCGACGCGGCGAGCTATGGCTACACCTTC
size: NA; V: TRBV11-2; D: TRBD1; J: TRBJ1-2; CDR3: CASSPGTARNYGYTF; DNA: TGTGCCAGCAGCCCCGGGACAGCAAGAAACTATGGCTACACCTTC
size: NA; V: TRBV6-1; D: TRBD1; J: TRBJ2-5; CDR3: CASSQLRGPGETQYF; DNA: TGTGCCAGCAGCCAGCTAAGGGGGCCGGGGGAGACCCAGTACTTC
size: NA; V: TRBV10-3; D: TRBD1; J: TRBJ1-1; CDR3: CAISGQVGGTEAFF; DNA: TGTGCCATCAGCGGACAGGTGGGGGGCACTGAAGCTTTCTTT
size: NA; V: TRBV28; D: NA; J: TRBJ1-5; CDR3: CASSPTTQPQHF; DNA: TGTGCCAGCAGTCCTACCACTCAGCCCCAGCATTTT
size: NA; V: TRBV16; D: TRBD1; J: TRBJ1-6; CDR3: CASSHWGQSYNSPLHF; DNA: TGTGCCAGCAGCCATTGGGGACAGTCCTATAATTCACCCCTCCACTTT
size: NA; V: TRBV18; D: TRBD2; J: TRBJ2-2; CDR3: CASSPPAGRNTGELFF; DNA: TGTGCCAGCTCACCACCAGCGGGGAGAAACACCGGGGAGCTGTTTTTT
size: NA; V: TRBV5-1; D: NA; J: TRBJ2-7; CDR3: CASSLVAATYEQYF; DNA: TGCGCCAGCAGCTTGGTGGCGGCCACCTACGAGCAGTACTTC
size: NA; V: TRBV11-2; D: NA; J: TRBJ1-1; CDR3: CASTYAPREAFF; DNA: TGTGCCAGCACCTATGCCCCGCGCGAAGCTTTCTTT
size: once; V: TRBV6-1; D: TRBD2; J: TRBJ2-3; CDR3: CASSVREDYTDTQYF; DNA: TGTGCCAGCAGTGTTCGGGAGGACTACACAGATACGCAGTATTTT
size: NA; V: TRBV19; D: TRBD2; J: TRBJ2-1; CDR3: CASSNPALLAGASSSYNEQFF; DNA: TGTGCCAGTAGTAACCCTGCCCTACTAGCGGGAGCTTCGAGCTCCTACAATGAGCAGTTCTTC
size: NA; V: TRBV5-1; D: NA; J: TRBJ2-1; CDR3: CASSLAGNEQFF; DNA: TGCGCCAGCAGCTTGGCGGGGAATGAGCAGTTCTTC
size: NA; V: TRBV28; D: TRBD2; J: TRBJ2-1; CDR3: CASSLFPRASGNLNEQFF; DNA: TGTGCCAGCAGTCTCTTCCCCCGGGCTAGCGGAAACCTCAATGAGCAGTTCTTC
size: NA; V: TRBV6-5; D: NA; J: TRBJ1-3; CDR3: CASSSSAIQSGNTIYF; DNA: TGTGCCAGCAGTTCATCGGCGATACAGTCTGGAAACACCATATATTTT
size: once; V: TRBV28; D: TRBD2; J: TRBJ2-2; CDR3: CASSLPSGRVNTGELFF; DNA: TGTGCCAGCAGTTTACCTAGCGGGAGGGTCAACACCGGGGAGCTGTTTTTT